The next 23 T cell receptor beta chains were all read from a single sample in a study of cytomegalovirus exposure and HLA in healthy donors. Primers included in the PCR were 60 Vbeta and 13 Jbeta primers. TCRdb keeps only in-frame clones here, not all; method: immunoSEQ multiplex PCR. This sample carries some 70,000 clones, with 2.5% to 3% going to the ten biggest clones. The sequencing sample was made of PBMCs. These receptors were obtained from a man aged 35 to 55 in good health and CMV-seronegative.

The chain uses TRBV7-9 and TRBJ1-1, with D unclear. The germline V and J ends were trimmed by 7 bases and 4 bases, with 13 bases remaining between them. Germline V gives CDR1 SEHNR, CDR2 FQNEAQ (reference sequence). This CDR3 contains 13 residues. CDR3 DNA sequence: TGTGCCAGCACCTCTAGGGAGTCCACTGAAGCTTTCTTT. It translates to CASTSRESTEAFF.

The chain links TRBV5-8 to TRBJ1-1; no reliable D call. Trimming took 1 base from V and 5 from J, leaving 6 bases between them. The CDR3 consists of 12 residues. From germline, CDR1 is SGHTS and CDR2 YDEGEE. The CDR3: CASSLSSTEAFF. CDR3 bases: TGTGCCAGCAGCTTGTCGAGTACTGAAGCTTTCTTT.

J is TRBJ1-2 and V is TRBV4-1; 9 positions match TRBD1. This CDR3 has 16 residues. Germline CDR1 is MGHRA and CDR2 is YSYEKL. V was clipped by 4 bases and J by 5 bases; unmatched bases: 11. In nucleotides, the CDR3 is TGCGCCAGCAGCCCTATACAGGGGGCCGGCCTTTATGGCTACACCTTC. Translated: CASSPIQGAGLYGYTF.

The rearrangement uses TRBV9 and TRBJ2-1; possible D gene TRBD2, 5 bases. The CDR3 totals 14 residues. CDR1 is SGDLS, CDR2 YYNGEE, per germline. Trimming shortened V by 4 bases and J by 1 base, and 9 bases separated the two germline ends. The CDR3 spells CASSPSGSYNEQFF. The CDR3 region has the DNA TGTGCCAGCAGCCCCAGCGGATCCTACAATGAGCAGTTCTTC.

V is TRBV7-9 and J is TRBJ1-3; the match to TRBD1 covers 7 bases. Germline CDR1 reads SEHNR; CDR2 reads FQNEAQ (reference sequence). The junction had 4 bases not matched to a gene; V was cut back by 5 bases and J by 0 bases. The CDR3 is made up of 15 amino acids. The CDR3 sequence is CASSSDRDSGNTIYF. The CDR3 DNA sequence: TGTGCCAGCAGCAGCGACAGGGACTCTGGAAACACCATATATTTT.

DNA for the CDR3: TGTGCCAGCAGCCCACAGGGGGGACCTTCACTACCCGAGACCCAGTACTTC. It is translated as CASSPQGGPSLPETQYF. The J gene is TRBJ2-5, the V gene TRBV7-9; 8 bases are a match to TRBD1. Germline assignment: CDR1 SEHNR and CDR2 FQNEAQ (reference sequence). J was trimmed by 5 bases and V by 5 bases; bases with no gene match: 16. This CDR3 contains 17 residues.

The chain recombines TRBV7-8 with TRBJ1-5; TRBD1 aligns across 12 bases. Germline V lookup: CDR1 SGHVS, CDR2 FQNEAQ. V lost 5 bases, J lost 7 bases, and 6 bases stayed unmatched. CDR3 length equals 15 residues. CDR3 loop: CASSPGTGGGQPQHF. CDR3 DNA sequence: TGTGCCAGCAGCCCCGGGACAGGGGGCGGACAGCCCCAGCATTTT. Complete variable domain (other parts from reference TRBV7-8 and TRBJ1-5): GAGVSQSPRYKVAKRGQDVALRCDPISGHVSLFWYQQALGQGPEFLTYFQNEAQLDKSGLPSDRFFAERPEGSVSTLKIQRTQQEDSAVYLCASSPGTGGGQPQHFGDGTRLSIL.

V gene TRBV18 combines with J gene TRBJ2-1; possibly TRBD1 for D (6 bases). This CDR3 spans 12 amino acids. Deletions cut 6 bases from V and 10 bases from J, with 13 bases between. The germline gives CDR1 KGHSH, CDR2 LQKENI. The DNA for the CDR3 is TGTGCCAGCTCTCCAACAGGGCGGGAGCAGTTCTTC. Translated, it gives CASSPTGREQFF.

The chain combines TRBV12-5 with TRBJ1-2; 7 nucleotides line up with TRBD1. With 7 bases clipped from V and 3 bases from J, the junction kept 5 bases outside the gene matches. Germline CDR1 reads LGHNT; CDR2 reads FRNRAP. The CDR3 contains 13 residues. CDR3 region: CASALGQDYGYTF. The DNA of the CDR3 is TGTGCTAGTGCCCTCGGACAGGACTATGGCTACACCTTC.

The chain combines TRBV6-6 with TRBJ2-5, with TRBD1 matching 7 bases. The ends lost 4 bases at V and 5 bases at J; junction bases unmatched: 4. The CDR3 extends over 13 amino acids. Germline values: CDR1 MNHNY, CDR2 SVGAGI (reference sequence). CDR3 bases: TGTGCCAGCAGTTTCGGACAGGCTGAGACCCAGTACTTC. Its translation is CASSFGQAETQYF.

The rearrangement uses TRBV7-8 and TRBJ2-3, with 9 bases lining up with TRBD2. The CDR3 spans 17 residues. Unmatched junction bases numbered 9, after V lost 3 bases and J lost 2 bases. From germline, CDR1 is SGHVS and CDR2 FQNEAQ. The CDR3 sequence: CASSLRTGTSFTDTQYF. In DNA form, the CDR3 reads TGTGCCAGCAGCTTGAGGACCGGGACTAGCTTCACAGATACGCAGTATTTT.

The CDR3: CASSGGTANYGYTF. As DNA, the CDR3 is TGTGCCAGCAGCGGGGGGACGGCTAACTATGGCTACACCTTC. The chain uses TRBV7-9 and TRBJ1-2, with a weak D call TRBD1 (5 bases). The V gene's germline CDR1 is SEHNR and CDR2 FQNEAQ (reference sequence). Trimming cost V 5 bases and J 0 bases, with 10 bases left between them. The CDR3 runs to 14 residues.

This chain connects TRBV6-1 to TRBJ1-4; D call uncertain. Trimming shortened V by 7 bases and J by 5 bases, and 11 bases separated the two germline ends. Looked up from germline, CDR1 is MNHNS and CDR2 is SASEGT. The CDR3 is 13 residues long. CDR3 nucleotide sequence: TGTGCCAGCACCAGAATCCTCAATGAAAAACTGTTTTTT. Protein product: CASTRILNEKLFF.

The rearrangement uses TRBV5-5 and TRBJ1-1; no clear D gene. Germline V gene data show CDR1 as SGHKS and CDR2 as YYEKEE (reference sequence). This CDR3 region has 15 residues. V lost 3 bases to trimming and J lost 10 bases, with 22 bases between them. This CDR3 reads CASSSLGDIRMVAFF. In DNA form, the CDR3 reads TGTGCCAGCAGCTCCTTAGGTGACATTCGGATGGTAGCTTTCTTT.

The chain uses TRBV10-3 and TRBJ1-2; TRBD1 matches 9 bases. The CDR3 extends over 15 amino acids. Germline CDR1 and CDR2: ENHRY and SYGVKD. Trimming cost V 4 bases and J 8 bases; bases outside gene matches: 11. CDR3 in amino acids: CAISAPPTGGRGYTF. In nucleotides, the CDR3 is TGTGCCATCAGTGCCCCCCCCACAGGGGGCAGAGGCTACACCTTC.

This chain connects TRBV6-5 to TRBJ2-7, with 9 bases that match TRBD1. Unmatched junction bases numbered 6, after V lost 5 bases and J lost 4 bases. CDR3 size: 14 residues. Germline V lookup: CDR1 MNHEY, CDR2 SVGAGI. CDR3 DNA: TGTGCCAGCAGTCGGGACAGGGATAAGTACGAGCAGTACTTC. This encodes CASSRDRDKYEQYF.

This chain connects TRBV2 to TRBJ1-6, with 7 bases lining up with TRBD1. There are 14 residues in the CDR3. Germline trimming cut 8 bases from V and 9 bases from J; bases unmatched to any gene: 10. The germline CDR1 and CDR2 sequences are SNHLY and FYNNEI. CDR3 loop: CASASTGLRSPLHF. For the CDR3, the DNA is TGTGCCAGCGCGTCGACAGGGTTACGTTCACCCCTCCACTTT.

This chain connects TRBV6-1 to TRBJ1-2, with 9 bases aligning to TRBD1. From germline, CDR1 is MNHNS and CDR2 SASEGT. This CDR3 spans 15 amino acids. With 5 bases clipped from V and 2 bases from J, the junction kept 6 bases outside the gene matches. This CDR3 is CASSPSGTGNYGYTF. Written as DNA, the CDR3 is TGTGCCAGCAGTCCCTCCGGGACAGGGAACTATGGCTACACCTTC.

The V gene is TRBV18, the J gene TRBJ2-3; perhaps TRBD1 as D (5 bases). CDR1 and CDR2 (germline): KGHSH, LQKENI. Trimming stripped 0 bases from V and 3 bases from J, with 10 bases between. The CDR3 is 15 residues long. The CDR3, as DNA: TGTGCCAGCTCACCACCCTTTCAGGGAACAGATACGCAGTATTTT. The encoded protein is CASSPPFQGTDTQYF. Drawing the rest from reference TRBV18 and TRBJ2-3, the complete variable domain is NAGVMQNPRHLVRRRGQEARLRCSPMKGHSHVYWYRQLPEEGLKFMVYLQKENIIDESGMPKERFSAEFPKEGPSILRIQQVVRGDSAAYFCASSPPFQGTDTQYFGPGTRLTVL.

CDR3 sequence: CASSPSGGAGNEQFF. As DNA, the CDR3 is TGTGCCAGCTCGCCCAGCGGGGGGGCCGGGAATGAGCAGTTCTTC. The chain joins TRBV18 to TRBJ2-1, with TRBD2 identical over 10 bases. V shed 6 bases, J shed 7 bases, and the junction held 9 bases outside the gene matches. The CDR3 spans 15 residues. Germline CDR1 KGHSH, CDR2 LQKENI.

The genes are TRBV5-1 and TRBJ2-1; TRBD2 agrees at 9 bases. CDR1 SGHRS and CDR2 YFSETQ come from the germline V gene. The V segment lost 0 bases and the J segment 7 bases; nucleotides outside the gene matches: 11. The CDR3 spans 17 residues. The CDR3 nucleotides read TGCGCCAGCAGCTTGGCCGTGGCGCGGGGGGGGCCTAATGAGCAGTTCTTC. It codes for CASSLAVARGGPNEQFF.

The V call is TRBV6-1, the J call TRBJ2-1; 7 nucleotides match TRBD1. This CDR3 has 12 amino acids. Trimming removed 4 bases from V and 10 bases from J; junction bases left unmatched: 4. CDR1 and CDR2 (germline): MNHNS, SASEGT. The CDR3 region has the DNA TGTGCCAGCAGTGTTCGACAGGGCGAGCAGTTCTTC. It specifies CASSVRQGEQFF.

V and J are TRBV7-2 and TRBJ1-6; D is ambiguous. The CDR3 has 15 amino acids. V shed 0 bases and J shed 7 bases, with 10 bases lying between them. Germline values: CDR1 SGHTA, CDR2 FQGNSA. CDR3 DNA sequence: TGTGCCAGCAGCTTAGCTGGCCCTCCGAATTCACCCCTCCACTTT. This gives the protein CASSLAGPPNSPLHF.